The clone carrying this TCR beta chain showed up just a few times. The data derive from a study of blood T cell repertoires in COVID-19. Study context: Italy, Spain and the United States were the sources of the convalescent and acute COVID-19 samples.

Only in-frame clones appear in the TCRdb table, and some are missing; sequencing was by immunoSEQ multiplex PCR. The table shows roughly 66,000 clones, with 90% to 95% occurring only once. This CDR3 spans 13 amino acids. The germline CDR1 and CDR2 sequences are SEHNR and FQNEAQ (reference sequence). The V end was cut by 3 bases, the J end by 0 bases, with 6 bases between. The rearrangement joins TRBV7-9 to TRBJ2-7; D is unclear. The sample consisted of peripheral blood. This TCR derives from a human donor in a cohort sampled during active COVID-19. The CDR3 DNA reads TGTGCCAGCAGCTTGCACAACTCCTACGAGCAGTACTTC. Protein sequence: CASSLHNSYEQYF.